A selection of T cell receptor beta chains follows, all from one sample in a study of neurological immune-mediated disorders. In TCRdb, the 5' RACE reads were re-called with MiXCR into one record per CDR3 protein. The profile shows about 120,000 distinct CDR3 sequences, about 3.2% of them singletons. Sequenced: PBMCs. The receptors here all came from a woman in her thirties with multiple sclerosis. Each CDR3 is given with its conserved first and last residue. D genes are given only for firm matches. Where a row states a size, it is once, few, many or the class of an expanded clone; other rows omit it.

D,V,J,size,CDR3,DNA
-,TRBV20-1,TRBJ2-4,many,CSAGPGRMYF,TGCAGTGCTGGACCGGGACGGATGTACTTC
TRBD2,TRBV6-2/TRBV6-3,TRBJ2-5,many,CASRLLAGVPSRSQETQYF,TGTGCCAGCAGATTACTAGCGGGAGTTCCAAGTCGATCACAAGAGACCCAGTACTTC
TRBD2,TRBV20-1,TRBJ2-1,many,CSARDPGTSVDEQFF,TGCAGTGCTCGTGACCCCGGGACTAGCGTGGATGAGCAGTTCTTC
-,TRBV5-1,TRBJ2-7,many,CASSLGDRRYEQYF,TGCGCCAGCAGCTTGGGAGACAGACGCTACGAGCAGTACTTC
-,TRBV5-1,TRBJ1-2,many,CASSLGKGSDGYTF,TGCGCCAGCAGCCTAGGGAAGGGATCGGATGGCTACACCTTC
-,TRBV7-6,TRBJ1-4,many,CASSSWPRGNEKLFF,TGTGCCAGCAGCTCATGGCCGAGGGGAAATGAAAAACTGTTTTTT
-,TRBV20-1,TRBJ2-3,many,CSASPPGHLTDTQYF,TGCAGTGCTAGTCCTCCGGGACATCTCACAGATACGCAGTATTTT
TRBD1,TRBV20-1,TRBJ1-2,many,CSARSVQGGPDGYTF,TGCAGTGCTAGATCGGTACAGGGGGGCCCGGATGGCTACACCTTC
-,TRBV7-7,TRBJ2-2,few,CASSSSIAEANTGELFF,TGTGCCAGCAGCTCAAGCATAGCGGAGGCGAACACCGGGGAGCTGTTTTTT
-,TRBV10-2,TRBJ2-7,many,CASSDSGTGSYEQYF,TGCGCCAGCAGTGACTCCGGGACGGGCTCCTACGAGCAGTACTTC
-,TRBV11-2,TRBJ2-5,few,CASSLIAGLKGEETQYF,TGTGCCAGCAGCTTAATAGCGGGCCTGAAGGGGGAAGAGACCCAGTACTTC
TRBD2,TRBV12-3/TRBV12-4,TRBJ2-1,many,CASSALTSGGYNEQFF,TGTGCCAGCAGTGCGCTGACTAGCGGGGGTTACAATGAGCAGTTCTTC
-,TRBV6-2/TRBV6-3,TRBJ1-1,many,CASSYLAEAFF,TGTGCCAGCAGTTACTTAGCTGAAGCTTTCTTT
TRBD2,TRBV7-6,TRBJ2-5,many,CASSLDVGTTKLAGGLETQYF,TGTGCCAGCAGCTTAGATGTTGGGACGACTAAACTAGCGGGAGGGCTAGAGACCCAGTACTTC
-,TRBV25-1,TRBJ1-4,-,CASSGWGSGEKLFF,TGTGCCAGCAGTGGGTGGGGGAGTGGGGAAAAACTGTTTTTT
-,TRBV5-6,TRBJ1-5,many,CASSFSDSNQPQHF,TGTGCCAGCAGCTTCTCGGATAGCAATCAGCCCCAGCATTTT
TRBD1,TRBV12-3/TRBV12-4,TRBJ1-1,many,CASSPLHRGNLYTEAFF,TGTGCCAGCAGTCCTCTACACAGGGGTAACCTTTACACTGAAGCTTTCTTT
TRBD1,TRBV18,TRBJ1-1,many,CASSQTETGKLNTEAFF,TGTGCCAGCTCGCAAACGGAGACAGGGAAGCTGAACACTGAAGCTTTCTTT
-,TRBV12-3/TRBV12-4,TRBJ2-7,many,CASSRTDRNYEQYF,TGTGCCAGCAGCCGAACCGACAGGAACTACGAGCAGTACTTC
TRBD2,TRBV9,TRBJ2-6,many,CASSGFGSGPGSGANVLTF,TGTGCCAGCAGCGGGTTCGGTAGCGGGCCAGGCTCTGGGGCCAACGTCCTGACTTTC
-,TRBV6-5,TRBJ1-2,many,CASRESRTYGYTF,TGTGCCAGCAGAGAATCTAGGACCTATGGCTACACCTTC
-,TRBV20-1,TRBJ2-7,many,CSAHPGGIGSYEQYF,TGCAGTGCCCATCCAGGGGGGATAGGGTCCTACGAGCAGTACTTC
TRBD1,TRBV6-5,TRBJ1-2,many,CASSRQGDEGYTF,TGTGCCAGCAGTCGACAGGGGGATGAGGGCTACACCTTC
-,TRBV25-1,TRBJ2-7,few,CASSEGGTHGEQYF,TGTGCCAGCAGTGAGGGGGGTACGCACGGCGAGCAGTACTTC
TRBD1,TRBV7-9,TRBJ2-7,many,CASSRPTGGIYEQYF,TGTGCCAGCAGCCGTCCGACAGGGGGAATCTACGAGCAGTACTTC
-,TRBV20-1,TRBJ2-2,many,CSALAAFTGELFF,TGCAGTGCTTTAGCGGCATTCACCGGGGAGCTGTTTTTT
TRBD2,TRBV7-6,TRBJ2-5,many,CASDDTSGGETQYF,TGTGCCAGCGATGATACTAGCGGTGGAGAGACCCAGTACTTC
TRBD1,TRBV29-1,TRBJ2-7,many,CSAFDRGHSEQYF,TGCAGCGCCTTCGACAGGGGGCACAGTGAGCAGTACTTC
-,TRBV3-1,TRBJ1-6,many,CASSRTHQLNSPLHF,TGTGCCAGCAGCCGGACCCACCAACTAAATTCACCCCTCCACTTT
TRBD2,TRBV10-1,TRBJ2-3,-,CASSESPSGVSTDTQYF,TGCGCCAGCAGTGAGTCGCCTAGCGGGGTTAGCACAGATACGCAGTATTTT
-,TRBV15,TRBJ2-2,many,CATSRDLSDGELFF,TGTGCCACCAGCAGAGATCTATCGGACGGGGAGCTGTTTTTT
-,TRBV5-1,TRBJ1-6,many,CASSQDPNSPLHF,TGCGCCAGCAGCCAGGACCCTAATTCACCCCTCCACTTT
TRBD1,TRBV18,TRBJ1-5,few,CASSPTGGSGNQPQHF,TGTGCCAGCTCGCCCACAGGGGGTTCGGGCAATCAGCCCCAGCATTTT
-,TRBV20-1,TRBJ2-3,few,CSAYERTDTDTQYF,TGCAGTGCTTATGAAAGAACGGACACAGATACGCAGTATTTT
-,TRBV5-5,TRBJ1-1,many,CASSLEGPGIDTEAFF,TGTGCCAGCAGCTTGGAAGGTCCGGGTATAGACACTGAAGCTTTCTTT
-,TRBV5-1,TRBJ1-1,many,CASSLDQGLKTEAFF,TGCGCCAGCAGCTTGGACCAGGGGTTGAAAACTGAAGCTTTCTTT
TRBD2,TRBV7-2,TRBJ2-3,many,CASSQSPGLGTDTQYF,TGTGCCAGCAGCCAAAGCCCGGGACTAGGAACAGATACGCAGTATTTT
-,TRBV20-1,TRBJ2-3,many,CSASVQEGDTQYF,TGCAGTGCTAGTGTCCAGGAAGGTGATACGCAGTATTTT
-,TRBV7-2,TRBJ2-5,many,CASSLVDKAQETQYF,TGTGCCAGCAGCTTAGTAGATAAGGCTCAAGAGACCCAGTACTTC
-,TRBV5-1,TRBJ1-2,many,CASSSTGVYGYTF,TGCGCCAGCAGCTCCACAGGAGTGTATGGCTACACCTTC
-,TRBV29-1,TRBJ2-1,many,CSVEYGGSYNEQFF,TGCAGCGTTGAGTACGGGGGCTCCTACAATGAGCAGTTCTTC